Sequencing of this TCR beta chain was carried out in a study of blood T cell repertoires in COVID-19 (TCRdb year 2020). With respect to the entire study: The collaborator samples originated in the United States, Italy and Spain and spanned the acute and convalescent phases of COVID-19. The prospective study material was composed of cDNA or gDNA derived from T cells, B-cell-depleted T cells, or PBMCs. Subjects who had been exposed to COVID-19, were actively infected with it, or had recovered from it provided the deeply sampled blood TCRbeta repertoires that made up the dataset. The repertoires were released in a freely available public database meant as a resource for research on the immune response to SARS-CoV-2. The samples were drawn from the first 160 participants of the ongoing ImmuneRACE study and from 1,200 or so subjects provided by 6 global collaborators. Nearly every sample came with metadata listing a de-identified subject ID, COVID-19 status, age in years and sex. Where HLA class I and class II types were available, the types were taken from metadata supplied by the sample provider, not from assay-based typing.

The immunoSEQ Assay, a bias-controlled multiplex PCR, was used to amplify TCRbeta CDR3 regions from genomic DNA. The source study handled its data this way. Within the assay, amplification of reference gene primers was used to estimate how many nucleated cells each sample contained. Sequence reads were collapsed and filtered to measure the absolute abundance of every unique TCRbeta CDR3 rearrangement. For each sample, productive Simpson clonality was calculated as the square root of Simpson's diversity index over productive rearrangements. TCRdb re-hosts the immuneACCESS table, in-frame sequences only. Its copies lack some clones; in the studies checked, an unresolved V gene accounts for under half of them, and the cause for the rest is not known. Clone size and the V and J calls come from that table; the DNA yielded D and trimming. Here the sample has about 430,000 clones; approximately 90% occur a single time. Of the sample, around 0.92% falls within the top ten clones.

With respect to this clone: Its antigen specificity is not known. The input lacks base qualities; no much larger clone sits a single base away.

Broader findings and caveats from the paper: The quantity of clinical and demographic metadata differed by source and by participant and was supplied without curation.

One collaborating source in Seattle enrolled patients while the patients were actively infected and followed the patients over time throughout the course of disease. Collaborating institutions collected whole blood in K2EDTA tubes following their own protocols. For TCRbeta analysis, collaborators shipped samples in one of three forms: frozen whole blood, isolated PBMCs, or DNA extracted from either of those sample types. This TCR was sampled from a man aged 18 to 29 with COVID-19, enrolled during active disease. Sequenced sample: peripheral blood.

The DNA reads TGTGCCAGTAGTATCCGGACAGGGGACTTCCCCTACGAGCAGTACTTC. Its coded protein is CASSIRTGDFPYEQYF. The rearranged chain carries TRBV19 and TRBJ2-7; 9 of the junction bases match TRBD1. After removal of 3 bases from V and 2 bases from J, the junction retains 8 bases not matched to a gene. Measured from the cysteine to the phenylalanine, the CDR3 is 16 residues long. Here the CDR3 DNA is all that survives: 48 bases in frame from base 1. The germline V gene (reference sequence) sets CDR1 to LNHDA and CDR2 to SQIVND.